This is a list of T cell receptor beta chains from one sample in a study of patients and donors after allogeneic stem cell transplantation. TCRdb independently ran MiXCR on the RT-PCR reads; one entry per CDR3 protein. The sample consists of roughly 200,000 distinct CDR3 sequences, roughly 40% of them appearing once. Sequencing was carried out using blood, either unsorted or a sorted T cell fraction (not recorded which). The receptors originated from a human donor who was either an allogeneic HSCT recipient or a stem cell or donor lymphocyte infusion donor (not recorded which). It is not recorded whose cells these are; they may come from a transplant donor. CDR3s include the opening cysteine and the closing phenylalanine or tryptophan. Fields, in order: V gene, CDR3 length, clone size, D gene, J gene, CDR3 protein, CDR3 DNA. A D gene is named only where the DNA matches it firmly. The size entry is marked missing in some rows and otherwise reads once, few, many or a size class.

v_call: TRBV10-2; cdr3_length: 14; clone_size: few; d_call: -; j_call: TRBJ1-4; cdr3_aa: CASSEQGVNEKLFF; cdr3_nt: TGCGCCAGCAGTGAGCAGGGAGTGAATGAAAAACTGTTTTTT
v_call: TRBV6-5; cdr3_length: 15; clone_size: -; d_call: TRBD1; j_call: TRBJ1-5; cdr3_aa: CASRPGQGAFQPQHF; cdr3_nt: TGTGCCAGCAGACCGGGACAGGGGGCTTTTCAGCCCCAGCATTTT
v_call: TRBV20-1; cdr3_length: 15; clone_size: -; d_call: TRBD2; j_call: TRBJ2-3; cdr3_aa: CSARVTSVITDTQYF; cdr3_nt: TGCAGTGCTAGAGTAACTAGCGTGATCACAGATACGCAGTATTTT
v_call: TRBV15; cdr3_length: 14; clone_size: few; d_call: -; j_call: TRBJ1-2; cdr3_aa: CATSRGRRDYGYTF; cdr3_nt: TGTGCCACCAGCAGAGGTCGGCGGGACTATGGCTACACCTTC
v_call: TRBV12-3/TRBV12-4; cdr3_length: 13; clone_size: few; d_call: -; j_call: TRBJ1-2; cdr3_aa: CASSFEGSYGYTF; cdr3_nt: TGTGCCAGCAGTTTTGAGGGATCCTATGGCTACACCTTC
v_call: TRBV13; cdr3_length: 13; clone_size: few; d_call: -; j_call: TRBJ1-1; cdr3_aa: CASTVGSGTEAFF; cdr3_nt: TGTGCCAGCACCGTAGGGTCAGGCACTGAAGCTTTCTTT
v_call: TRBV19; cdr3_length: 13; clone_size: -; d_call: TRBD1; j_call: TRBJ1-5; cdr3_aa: CASSAGQVEPQHF; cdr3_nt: TGTGCCAGTAGCGCGGGACAGGTTGAGCCCCAGCATTTT
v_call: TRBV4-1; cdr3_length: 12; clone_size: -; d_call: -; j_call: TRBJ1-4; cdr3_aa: CASSQGGEKLFF; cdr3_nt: TGCGCCAGCAGCCAAGGGGGGGAAAAACTGTTTTTT
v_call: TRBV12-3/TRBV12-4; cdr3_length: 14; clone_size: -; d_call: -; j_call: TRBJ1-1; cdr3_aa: CASSLRTLGTEAFF; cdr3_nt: TGTGCCAGCAGTTTAAGGACCCTTGGCACTGAAGCTTTCTTT
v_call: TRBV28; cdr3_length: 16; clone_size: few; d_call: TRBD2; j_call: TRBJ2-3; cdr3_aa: CASSSSSGLYTDTQYF; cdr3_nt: TGTGCCAGCAGTTCCTCTAGCGGGCTTTACACAGATACGCAGTATTTT
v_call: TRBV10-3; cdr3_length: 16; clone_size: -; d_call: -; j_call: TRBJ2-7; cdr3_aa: CAISELSGVRRYEQYF; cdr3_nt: TGTGCCATCAGTGAGTTATCCGGTGTCAGACGCTACGAGCAGTACTTC
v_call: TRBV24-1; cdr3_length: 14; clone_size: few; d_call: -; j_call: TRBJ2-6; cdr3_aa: CATSTGSGANVLTF; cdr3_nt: TGTGCCACCAGCACAGGCTCTGGGGCCAACGTCCTGACTTTC
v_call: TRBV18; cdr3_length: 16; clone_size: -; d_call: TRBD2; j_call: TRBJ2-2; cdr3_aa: CASSPLAGGETGELFF; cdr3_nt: TGTGCCAGCTCACCCCTAGCGGGAGGTGAGACCGGGGAGCTGTTTTTT
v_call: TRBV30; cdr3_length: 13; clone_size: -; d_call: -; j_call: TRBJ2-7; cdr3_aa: CAWRNRSPYEQYF; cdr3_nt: TGTGCCTGGAGAAACAGGTCCCCCTACGAGCAGTACTTC
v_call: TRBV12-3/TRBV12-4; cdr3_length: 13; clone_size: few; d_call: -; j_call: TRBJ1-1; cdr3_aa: CASSLGEDTEAFF; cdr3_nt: TGTGCCAGCAGTTTGGGGGAGGACACTGAAGCTTTCTTT
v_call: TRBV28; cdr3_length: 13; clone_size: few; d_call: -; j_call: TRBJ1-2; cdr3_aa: CASSLGVNYGYTF; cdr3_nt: TGTGCCAGCAGTTTAGGTGTTAACTATGGCTACACCTTC
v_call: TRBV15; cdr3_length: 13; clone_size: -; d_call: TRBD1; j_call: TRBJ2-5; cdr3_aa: CATHRGGEETQYF; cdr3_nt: TGTGCCACCCATAGAGGGGGCGAAGAGACCCAGTACTTC
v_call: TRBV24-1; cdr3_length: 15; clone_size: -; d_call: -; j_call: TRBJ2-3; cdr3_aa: CATSVNKDLTDTQYF; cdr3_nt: TGTGCCACCAGTGTAAACAAGGATCTTACAGATACGCAGTATTTT
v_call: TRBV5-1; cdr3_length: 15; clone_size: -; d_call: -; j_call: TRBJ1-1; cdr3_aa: CASSLLRGVDTEAFF; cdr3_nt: TGCGCCAGCAGCCTCCTAAGAGGAGTGGACACTGAAGCTTTCTTT
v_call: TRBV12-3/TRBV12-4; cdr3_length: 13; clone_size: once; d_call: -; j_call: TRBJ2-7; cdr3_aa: CASSPVAPYEQYF; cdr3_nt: TGTGCCAGCAGTCCCGTCGCGCCCTACGAGCAGTACTTC
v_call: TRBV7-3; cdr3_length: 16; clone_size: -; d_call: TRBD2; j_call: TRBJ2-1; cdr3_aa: CASSLTRLAGRYEQFF; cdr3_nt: TGTGCCAGCAGCTTAACCCGACTAGCGGGAAGGTATGAGCAGTTCTTC
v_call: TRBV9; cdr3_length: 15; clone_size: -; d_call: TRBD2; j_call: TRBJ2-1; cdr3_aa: CASSVGGTSFNEQFF; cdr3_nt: TGTGCCAGCAGCGTAGGCGGGACTAGTTTTAATGAGCAGTTCTTC
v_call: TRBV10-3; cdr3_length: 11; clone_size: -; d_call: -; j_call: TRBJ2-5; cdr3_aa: CAISVGETQYF; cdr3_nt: TGTGCCATCAGTGTAGGAGAGACCCAGTACTTC
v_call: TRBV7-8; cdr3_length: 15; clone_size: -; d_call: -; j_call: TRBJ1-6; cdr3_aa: CASSLDPREGSPLHF; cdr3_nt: TGTGCCAGCAGCTTAGATCCCAGGGAGGGCTCACCCCTCCACTTT
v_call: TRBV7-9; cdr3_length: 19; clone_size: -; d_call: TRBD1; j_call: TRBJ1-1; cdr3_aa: CASSSPTGAPPRQHTEAFF; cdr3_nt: TGTGCCAGCAGCTCCCCGACAGGGGCCCCTCCTAGGCAACACACTGAAGCTTTCTTT
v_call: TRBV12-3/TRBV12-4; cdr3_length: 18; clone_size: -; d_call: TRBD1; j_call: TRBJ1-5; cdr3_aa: CASSLRTGGDSSNQPQHF; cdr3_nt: TGTGCCAGCAGTTTAAGGACAGGGGGCGATTCGAGCAATCAGCCCCAGCATTTT
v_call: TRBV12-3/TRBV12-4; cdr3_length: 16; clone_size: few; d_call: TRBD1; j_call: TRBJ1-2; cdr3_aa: CASSPADKRDRAGYTF; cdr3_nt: TGTGCCAGCAGTCCCGCTGATAAGCGGGACAGGGCTGGCTACACCTTC
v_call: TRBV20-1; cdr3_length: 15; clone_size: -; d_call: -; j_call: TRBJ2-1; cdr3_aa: CSAPLLTLSYNEQFF; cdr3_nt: TGCAGTGCTCCCCTACTAACCCTCTCCTACAATGAGCAGTTCTTC
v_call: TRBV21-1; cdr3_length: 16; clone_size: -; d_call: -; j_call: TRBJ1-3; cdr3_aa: CASSKDSDPSGNTIYF; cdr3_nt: TGTGCCAGCAGCAAAGATTCGGATCCCTCTGGAAACACCATATATTTT
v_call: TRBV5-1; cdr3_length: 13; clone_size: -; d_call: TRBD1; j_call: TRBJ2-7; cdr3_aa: CASSPEDRYEQYF; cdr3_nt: TGCGCCAGCAGCCCCGAGGACAGGTACGAGCAGTACTTC
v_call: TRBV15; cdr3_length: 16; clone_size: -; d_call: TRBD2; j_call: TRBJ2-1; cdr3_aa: CATSDPLAVPYNEQFF; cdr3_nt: TGTGCCACCAGCGACCCTCTAGCGGTTCCTTACAATGAGCAGTTCTTC
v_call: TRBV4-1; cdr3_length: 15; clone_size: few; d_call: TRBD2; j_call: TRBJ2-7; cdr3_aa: CASSQGLAGSYEQYF; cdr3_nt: TGCGCCAGCAGCCAGGGACTAGCGGGGTCCTACGAGCAGTACTTC
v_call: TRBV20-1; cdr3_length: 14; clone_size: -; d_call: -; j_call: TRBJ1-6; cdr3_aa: CSALPLSYNSPLHF; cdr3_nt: TGCAGTGCTCTTCCTCTCTCCTATAATTCACCCCTCCACTTT